This T cell receptor (beta chain) was observed in a study of blood T cells in healthy people across ages. A J-beta primer mix and a sample-barcoded 5' primer were used in a second PCR of about 7 to 11 cycles. MiXCR was run by TCRdb on the 5' RACE reads, yielding one entry per CDR3 protein. The sample has some 1.1 million distinct CDR3 sequences, roughly two fifths seen once. Drawing of peripheral blood yielded 7.5 to 10 milliliters from each donor. This clonotype was sampled from a man between 18 and 29 years old in good health. Sequencing was done on a sample of blood.

The CDR3 reads CASSARRTGSYGYTF. In DNA form, the CDR3 reads TGTGCCAGCAGCGCCCGGAGGACAGGTTCCTATGGCTACACCTTC. The V gene is TRBV9, the J gene TRBJ1-2; 7 nucleotides align to TRBD1. In germline, CDR1 is SGDLS, CDR2 YYNGEE. The trim removed 3 bases at V and 4 bases at J, leaving 9 bases unmatched. The CDR3 has 15 amino acids.